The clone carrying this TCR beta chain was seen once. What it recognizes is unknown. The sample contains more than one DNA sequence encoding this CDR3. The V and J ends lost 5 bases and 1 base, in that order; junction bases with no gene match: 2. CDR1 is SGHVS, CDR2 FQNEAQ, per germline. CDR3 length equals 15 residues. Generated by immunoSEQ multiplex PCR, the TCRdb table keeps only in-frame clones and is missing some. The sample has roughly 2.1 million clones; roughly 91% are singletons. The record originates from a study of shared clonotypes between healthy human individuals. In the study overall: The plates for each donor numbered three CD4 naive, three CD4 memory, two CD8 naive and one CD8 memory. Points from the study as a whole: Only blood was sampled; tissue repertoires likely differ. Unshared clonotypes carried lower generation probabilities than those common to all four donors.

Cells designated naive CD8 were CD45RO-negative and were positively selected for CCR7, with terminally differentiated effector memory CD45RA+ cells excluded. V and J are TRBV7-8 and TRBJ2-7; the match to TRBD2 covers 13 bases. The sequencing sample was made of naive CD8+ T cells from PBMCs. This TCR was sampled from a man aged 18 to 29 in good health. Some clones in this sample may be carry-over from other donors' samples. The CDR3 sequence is CASSPGLAGSYEQYF. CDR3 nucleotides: TGTGCCAGCAGCCCGGGACTAGCGGGATCCTACGAGCAGTACTTC.